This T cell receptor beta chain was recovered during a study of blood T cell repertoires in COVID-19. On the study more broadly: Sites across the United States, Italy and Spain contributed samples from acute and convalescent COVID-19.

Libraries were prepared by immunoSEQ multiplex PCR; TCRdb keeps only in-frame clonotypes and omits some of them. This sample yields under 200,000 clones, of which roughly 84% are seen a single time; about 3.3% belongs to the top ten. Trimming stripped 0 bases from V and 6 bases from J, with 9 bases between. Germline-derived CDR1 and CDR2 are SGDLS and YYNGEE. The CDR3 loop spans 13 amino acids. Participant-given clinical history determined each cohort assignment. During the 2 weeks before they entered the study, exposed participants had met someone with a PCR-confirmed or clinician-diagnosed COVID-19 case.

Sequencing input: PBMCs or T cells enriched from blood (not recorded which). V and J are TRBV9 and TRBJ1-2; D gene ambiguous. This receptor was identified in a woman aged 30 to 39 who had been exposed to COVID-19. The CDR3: CASSVDTVDGYTF. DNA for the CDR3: TGTGCCAGCAGCGTAGACACAGTAGATGGCTACACCTTC.